Listed here is a single T cell receptor (beta chain). The junction had 12 bases not matched to a gene; V was cut back by 3 bases and J by 4 bases. This CDR3 is 16 amino acids long. The germline V gene has CDR1 GTSNPN and CDR2 SVGIG (reference sequence). This sample is part of a study of blood T cell repertoires in COVID-19. In the study overall: COVID-19 samples collected from the United States, Italy and Spain covered acute and convalescent phases. Sources were T cells, B-cell-depleted T cells, or PBMCs; the material itself was cDNA or gDNA.

As handled by the study authors: Amplified reference gene primers provided the basis for estimating nucleated cell counts. Repertoires were generated with immunoSEQ multiplex PCR, while TCRdb's copy carries only in-frame clones and drops some. V and J calls and clone size are copied from that table; D and trimming were computed from the DNA. The sample consists of 55,000 to 80,000 clones, 83% of them appearing once. Specimen: peripheral blood. The gene calls are TRBV30 and TRBJ1-2, with 9 bases that match TRBD1. This TCR derives from a human donor in a cohort sampled during active COVID-19. CDR3: CAWRRDRVRRGYGYTF. The CDR3, as DNA: TGTGCCTGGAGAAGGGACAGGGTTAGGCGAGGCTATGGCTACACCTTC. Variable domain in full (rest from reference TRBV30 and TRBJ1-2): SQTIHQWPATLVQPVGSPLSLECTVEGTSNPNLYWYRQAAGRGLQLLFYSVGIGQISSEVPQNLSASRPQDRQFILSSKKLLLSDSGFYLCAWRRDRVRRGYGYTFGSGTRLTVV.